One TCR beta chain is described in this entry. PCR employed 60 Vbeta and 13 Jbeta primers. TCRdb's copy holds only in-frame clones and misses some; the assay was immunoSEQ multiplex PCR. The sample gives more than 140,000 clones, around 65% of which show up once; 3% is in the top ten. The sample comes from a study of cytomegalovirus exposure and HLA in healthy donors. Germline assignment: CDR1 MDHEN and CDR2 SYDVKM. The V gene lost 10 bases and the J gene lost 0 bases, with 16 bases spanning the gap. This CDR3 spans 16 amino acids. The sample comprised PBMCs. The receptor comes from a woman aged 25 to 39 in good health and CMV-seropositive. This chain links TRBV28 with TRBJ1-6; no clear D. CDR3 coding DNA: TGTGCCACCCTCCTTAAACCCTACTCCTATAATTCACCCCTCCACTTT. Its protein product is CATLLKPYSYNSPLHF.